The entry below describes one T cell receptor (beta chain). CDR3 length: 14 amino acids. Germline CDR1 and CDR2: LNHDA and SQIVND (reference sequence). V lost 4 bases and J lost 1; bases outside the gene matches: 4. The repertoire was sequenced with immunoSEQ multiplex PCR; TCRdb's copy has only in-frame clones and lacks some. The sample lists some 7,000 clones, 30% occurring once. The source of the sample is a study of graft-versus-host responses after intestinal transplantation. Whole-study results and caveats: GvH clones detected in recipient marrow included some appearing first in ileum or blood.

This clonotype was sampled from a human patient who was an organ donor for intestinal transplantation. This chain uses TRBV19 with TRBJ2-7; 7 nucleotides align to TRBD2. Specimen: alloreactive CD4+ T cells from a mixed lymphocyte reaction culture, collected before transplantation. Subset in this sample: CFSE-low proliferating T cells sorted from roughly six-day pre-transplant mixed lymphocyte reaction (GvH or HvG direction). The CDR3 sequence: CASSSREVSYEQYF. Here the CDR3 DNA reads TGTGCCAGTAGTAGCCGGGAGGTATCCTACGAGCAGTACTTC.